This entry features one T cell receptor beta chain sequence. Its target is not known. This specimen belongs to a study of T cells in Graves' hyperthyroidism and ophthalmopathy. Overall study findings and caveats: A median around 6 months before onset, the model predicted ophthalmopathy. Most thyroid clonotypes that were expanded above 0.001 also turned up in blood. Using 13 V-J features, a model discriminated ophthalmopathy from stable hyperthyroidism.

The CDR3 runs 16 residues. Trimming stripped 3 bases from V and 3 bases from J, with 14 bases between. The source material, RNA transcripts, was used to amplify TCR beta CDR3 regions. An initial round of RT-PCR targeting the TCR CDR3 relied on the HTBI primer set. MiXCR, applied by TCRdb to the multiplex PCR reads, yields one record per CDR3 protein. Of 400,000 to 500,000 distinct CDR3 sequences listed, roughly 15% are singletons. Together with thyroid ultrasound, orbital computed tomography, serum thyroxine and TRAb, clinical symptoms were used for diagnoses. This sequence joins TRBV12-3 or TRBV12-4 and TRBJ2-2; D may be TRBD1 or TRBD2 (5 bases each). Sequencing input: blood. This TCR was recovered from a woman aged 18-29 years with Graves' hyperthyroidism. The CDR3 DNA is TGTGCCAGCAGTTTTGGCAGGGAGTGGGACACCGGGGAGCTGTTTTTT. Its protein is CASSFGREWDTGELFF.